This T cell receptor beta chain was identified during a study of technical replicates of blood from a few donors. This table comes from immunoSEQ multiplex PCR, and its TCRdb copy is limited to in-frame clones, with some not included. The table lists about 83,000 clones, about 91% of them singletons. Per germline, CDR1 SNHLY and CDR2 FYNNEI. This CDR3 is built from 15 residues. The V end lost 6 bases, the J end lost 0 bases, and 9 bases lay between the germline ends. The sequence was obtained from a human donor in good health. Sequencing was carried out using T cells isolated from PBMCs. The chain couples TRBV2 to TRBJ1-6, with D unclear. CDR3 protein: CASSSPSSYNSPLHF. The CDR3 DNA reads TGTGCCAGCAGCTCACCGAGCTCCTATAATTCACCCCTCCACTTT.